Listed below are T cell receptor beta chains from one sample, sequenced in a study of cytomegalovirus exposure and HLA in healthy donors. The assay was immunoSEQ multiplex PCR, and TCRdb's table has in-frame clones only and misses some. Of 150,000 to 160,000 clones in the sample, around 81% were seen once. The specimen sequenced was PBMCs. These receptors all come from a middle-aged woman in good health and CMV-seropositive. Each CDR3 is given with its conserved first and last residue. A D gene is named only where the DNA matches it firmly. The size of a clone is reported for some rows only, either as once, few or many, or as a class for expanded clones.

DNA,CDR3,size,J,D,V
TGTGCCAGCAGCCCTCGGGATAGCAATCAGCCCCAGCATTTT,CASSPRDSNQPQHF,NA,TRBJ1-5,NA,TRBV9
TGTGCCAGCAGCTTGGGAGGGAACACCGGGGAGCTGTTTTTT,CASSLGGNTGELFF,few,TRBJ2-2,NA,TRBV11-2
TGTGCCAGCAGTATTGGGACAGGGAATGAGCAGTTCTTC,CASSIGTGNEQFF,once,TRBJ2-1,TRBD1,TRBV27
TGTGCCAGTAGTAGGCTGAGGGGGCCTTACACTGAAGCTTTCTTT,CASSRLRGPYTEAFF,once,TRBJ1-1,TRBD1,TRBV19
TGTGCCAGAAGCTCCCAAGTGGCGGGAGTGAAGGGTGAGCAGTTCTTC,CARSSQVAGVKGEQFF,NA,TRBJ2-1,TRBD2,TRBV5-3
TGTGCCAGTAGTATAGTGGCGGAGAGCTCCTACGAGCAGTACTTC,CASSIVAESSYEQYF,NA,TRBJ2-7,NA,TRBV19
TGTGCCAGCAGTATAATGAGAGATCAGCCCCAGCATTTT,CASSIMRDQPQHF,NA,TRBJ1-5,NA,TRBV6-1
TGTGCCAGCAGCCCGCGACAGGGGAAAAACATTCAGTACTTC,CASSPRQGKNIQYF,NA,TRBJ2-4,TRBD1,TRBV11-3
TGCGCCAGCAGCATAAACCCAGGGGCCTCCTACGAGCAGTACTTC,CASSINPGASYEQYF,once,TRBJ2-7,NA,TRBV5-1
TGTGCCAGCAGCAGCCCAAGGACAGGTTCTTTCAACACCGGGGAGCTGTTTTTT,CASSSPRTGSFNTGELFF,few,TRBJ2-2,TRBD1,TRBV7-9
TGCGCCAGCAGTGAGGCGGGGGCACCTTCTGGGCAGTTCTTC,CASSEAGAPSGQFF,few,TRBJ2-1,NA,TRBV10-1
TGTGCCTGGAGCACAACGGGACTAGCGGGGCCTGGTGAGCAGTTCTTC,CAWSTTGLAGPGEQFF,NA,TRBJ2-1,TRBD2,TRBV30
TGTGCCAGCTCATCCCTCCATAACAGGGCCCAAGAGACCCAGTACTTC,CASSSLHNRAQETQYF,once,TRBJ2-5,NA,TRBV18
TGTGCCAGCAGTACAGGGAACACCGGGGAGCTGTTTTTT,CASSTGNTGELFF,NA,TRBJ2-2,NA,TRBV2
TGTGCCAGCAGCTCAGGTTACAATGAGCAGTTCTTC,CASSSGYNEQFF,NA,TRBJ2-1,NA,TRBV2
TGCGCCAGCAGTGGGGGTATGACTAGCGGGTACCTGTACCAAGAGACCCAGTACTTC,CASSGGMTSGYLYQETQYF,NA,TRBJ2-5,TRBD2,TRBV5-1
TGTGCCAGCAGCGTAGGTAGCTTCGGCGGGGAGCTGTTTTTT,CASSVGSFGGELFF,NA,TRBJ2-2,NA,TRBV9
TGTGCCAGCAGTTCTTTAGCGGGAGGTACCTACGAGCAGTACTTC,CASSSLAGGTYEQYF,NA,TRBJ2-7,TRBD2,TRBV6-5
TGTGCCAGCAGCTCCTGGACAGGGGGCGCCGGGGCCAACGTCCTGACTTTC,CASSSWTGGAGANVLTF,NA,TRBJ2-6,TRBD1,TRBV5-6
TGCGCCAGCAGCTGGGGACAGGGGGCGAGCACTGAAGCTTTCTTT,CASSWGQGASTEAFF,NA,TRBJ1-1,TRBD1,TRBV5-1
TGTGCCAGCAGTGAAAGGGACAGGGGGTGGGGGGAGACCCAGTACTTC,CASSERDRGWGETQYF,NA,TRBJ2-5,TRBD1,TRBV6-1
TGCAGCGTTGAACTGACAGGGAGCACCGGGGAGCTGTTTTTT,CSVELTGSTGELFF,NA,TRBJ2-2,TRBD1,TRBV29-1
TGTGCCAGCAGCTCCGGACTAGCGGGAGGGCCAAGCGAGCAGTACTTC,CASSSGLAGGPSEQYF,once,TRBJ2-7,TRBD2,TRBV5-4
TGTGCCAGCAGTTTTAGGACAGGTGTCAACACCGGGGAGCTGTTTTTT,CASSFRTGVNTGELFF,NA,TRBJ2-2,TRBD1,TRBV28
TGTGCCAGCAGCCAACCGGGTCCACAGGGCACAGATACGCAGTATTTT,CASSQPGPQGTDTQYF,NA,TRBJ2-3,NA,TRBV13
TGTGCCAGCAGTGAAGCAAAGGCGGATCAGCCCCAGCATTTT,CASSEAKADQPQHF,NA,TRBJ1-5,NA,TRBV2
TGTGCCAGCAGCCGTCTAGCGGGAAGTGTGAATGAGCAGTTCTTC,CASSRLAGSVNEQFF,NA,TRBJ2-1,TRBD2,TRBV4-2
TGTGCCAGCACCACCGGACAGGCAACTAATGAAAAACTGTTTTTT,CASTTGQATNEKLFF,NA,TRBJ1-4,TRBD1,TRBV6-6
TGCGCCAGCAGCTTGAAGATGGGAGGGAACACTGAAGCTTTCTTT,CASSLKMGGNTEAFF,NA,TRBJ1-1,NA,TRBV5-1
TGCGCCAGCAGCTTGGACGGGTCCGGGGCCAACGTCCTGACTTTC,CASSLDGSGANVLTF,NA,TRBJ2-6,NA,TRBV5-1
TGTGCCACCAGCAGAGAAGGAGGTAGCGGGAGCGCCTACGAGCAGTACTTC,CATSREGGSGSAYEQYF,NA,TRBJ2-7,TRBD2,TRBV15
TGTGCCAGCAGTGACTCGAATGGGACAGCGATTGCCTACGAGCAGTACTTC,CASSDSNGTAIAYEQYF,NA,TRBJ2-7,TRBD1,TRBV6-4
TGCGCCAGCAGCCAAGATATGGGGGGGGCGCGGGGGAAGGAGCAGTTCTTC,CASSQDMGGARGKEQFF,NA,TRBJ2-1,NA,TRBV4-1